Sequencing of this T cell receptor beta chain was carried out in a study of blood T cell repertoires in COVID-19. Study-wide background: Samples came from the United States, Italy and Spain, spanning acute and convalescent COVID-19. Sources were T cells, B-cell-depleted T cells, or PBMCs; the material itself was cDNA or gDNA.

Per germline, CDR1 LNHDA and CDR2 SQIVND (reference sequence). Trimming shortened V by 9 bases and J by 3 bases, and 9 bases separated the two germline ends. This CDR3 contains 11 residues. This clone has a handful of counts. Original analysis: Reference gene primers were amplified, and this amplification served to estimate nucleated cell counts. The method was immunoSEQ multiplex PCR; TCRdb's version includes in-frame clones alone and lacks a portion of them. V, J and clone size were drawn from that table, and D and trimming were deduced from the DNA. The sample has approximately 300,000 clones; roughly 87% are singletons.

The chain employs TRBV19 and TRBJ2-7; tentative D call: TRBD1 (6 bases). This TCR was recovered from a woman aged 45-65 years who had recovered from COVID-19. Sequencing input: peripheral blood. The CDR3 loop is CASQGHYEQYF. For the CDR3, the DNA is TGTGCCAGCCAGGGGCACTACGAGCAGTACTTC.